This T cell receptor (beta chain) was profiled in a study of tumor T cells in aggressive B-cell lymphoma. Assay used: immunoSEQ multiplex PCR; TCRdb lists only in-frame clones, some missing. Among thousands of clones, approximately 94% were seen once, and the ten largest hold roughly 2.7%. V was clipped by 10 bases and J by 0 bases, with 9 bases between them. Germline V lookup: CDR1 SEHNR, CDR2 FQNEAQ (reference sequence). CDR3 length: 12 residues. This TCR came from an adult with diffuse large B cell lymphoma. The chain recombines TRBV7-9 with TRBJ1-1; possibly TRBD1 for D (5 bases). Sequences were obtained from tumor tissue. CDR3 DNA sequence: TGTGCCACACAGGAGCTGAACACTGAAGCTTTCTTT. It specifies CATQELNTEAFF.